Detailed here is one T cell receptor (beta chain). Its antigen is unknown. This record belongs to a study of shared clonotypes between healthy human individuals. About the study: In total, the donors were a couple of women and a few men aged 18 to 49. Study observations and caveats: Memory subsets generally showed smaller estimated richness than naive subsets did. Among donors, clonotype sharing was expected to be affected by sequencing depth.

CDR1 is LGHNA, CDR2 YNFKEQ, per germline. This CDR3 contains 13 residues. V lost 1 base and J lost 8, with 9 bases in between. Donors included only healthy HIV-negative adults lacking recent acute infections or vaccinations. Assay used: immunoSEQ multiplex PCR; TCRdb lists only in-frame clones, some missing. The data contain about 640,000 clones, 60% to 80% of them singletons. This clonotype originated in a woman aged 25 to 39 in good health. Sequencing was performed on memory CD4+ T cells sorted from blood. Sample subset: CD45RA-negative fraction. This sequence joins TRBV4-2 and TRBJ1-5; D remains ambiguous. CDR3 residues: CASSQGGREPQHF. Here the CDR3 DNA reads TGTGCCAGCAGCCAAGGTGGAAGGGAGCCCCAGCATTTT.